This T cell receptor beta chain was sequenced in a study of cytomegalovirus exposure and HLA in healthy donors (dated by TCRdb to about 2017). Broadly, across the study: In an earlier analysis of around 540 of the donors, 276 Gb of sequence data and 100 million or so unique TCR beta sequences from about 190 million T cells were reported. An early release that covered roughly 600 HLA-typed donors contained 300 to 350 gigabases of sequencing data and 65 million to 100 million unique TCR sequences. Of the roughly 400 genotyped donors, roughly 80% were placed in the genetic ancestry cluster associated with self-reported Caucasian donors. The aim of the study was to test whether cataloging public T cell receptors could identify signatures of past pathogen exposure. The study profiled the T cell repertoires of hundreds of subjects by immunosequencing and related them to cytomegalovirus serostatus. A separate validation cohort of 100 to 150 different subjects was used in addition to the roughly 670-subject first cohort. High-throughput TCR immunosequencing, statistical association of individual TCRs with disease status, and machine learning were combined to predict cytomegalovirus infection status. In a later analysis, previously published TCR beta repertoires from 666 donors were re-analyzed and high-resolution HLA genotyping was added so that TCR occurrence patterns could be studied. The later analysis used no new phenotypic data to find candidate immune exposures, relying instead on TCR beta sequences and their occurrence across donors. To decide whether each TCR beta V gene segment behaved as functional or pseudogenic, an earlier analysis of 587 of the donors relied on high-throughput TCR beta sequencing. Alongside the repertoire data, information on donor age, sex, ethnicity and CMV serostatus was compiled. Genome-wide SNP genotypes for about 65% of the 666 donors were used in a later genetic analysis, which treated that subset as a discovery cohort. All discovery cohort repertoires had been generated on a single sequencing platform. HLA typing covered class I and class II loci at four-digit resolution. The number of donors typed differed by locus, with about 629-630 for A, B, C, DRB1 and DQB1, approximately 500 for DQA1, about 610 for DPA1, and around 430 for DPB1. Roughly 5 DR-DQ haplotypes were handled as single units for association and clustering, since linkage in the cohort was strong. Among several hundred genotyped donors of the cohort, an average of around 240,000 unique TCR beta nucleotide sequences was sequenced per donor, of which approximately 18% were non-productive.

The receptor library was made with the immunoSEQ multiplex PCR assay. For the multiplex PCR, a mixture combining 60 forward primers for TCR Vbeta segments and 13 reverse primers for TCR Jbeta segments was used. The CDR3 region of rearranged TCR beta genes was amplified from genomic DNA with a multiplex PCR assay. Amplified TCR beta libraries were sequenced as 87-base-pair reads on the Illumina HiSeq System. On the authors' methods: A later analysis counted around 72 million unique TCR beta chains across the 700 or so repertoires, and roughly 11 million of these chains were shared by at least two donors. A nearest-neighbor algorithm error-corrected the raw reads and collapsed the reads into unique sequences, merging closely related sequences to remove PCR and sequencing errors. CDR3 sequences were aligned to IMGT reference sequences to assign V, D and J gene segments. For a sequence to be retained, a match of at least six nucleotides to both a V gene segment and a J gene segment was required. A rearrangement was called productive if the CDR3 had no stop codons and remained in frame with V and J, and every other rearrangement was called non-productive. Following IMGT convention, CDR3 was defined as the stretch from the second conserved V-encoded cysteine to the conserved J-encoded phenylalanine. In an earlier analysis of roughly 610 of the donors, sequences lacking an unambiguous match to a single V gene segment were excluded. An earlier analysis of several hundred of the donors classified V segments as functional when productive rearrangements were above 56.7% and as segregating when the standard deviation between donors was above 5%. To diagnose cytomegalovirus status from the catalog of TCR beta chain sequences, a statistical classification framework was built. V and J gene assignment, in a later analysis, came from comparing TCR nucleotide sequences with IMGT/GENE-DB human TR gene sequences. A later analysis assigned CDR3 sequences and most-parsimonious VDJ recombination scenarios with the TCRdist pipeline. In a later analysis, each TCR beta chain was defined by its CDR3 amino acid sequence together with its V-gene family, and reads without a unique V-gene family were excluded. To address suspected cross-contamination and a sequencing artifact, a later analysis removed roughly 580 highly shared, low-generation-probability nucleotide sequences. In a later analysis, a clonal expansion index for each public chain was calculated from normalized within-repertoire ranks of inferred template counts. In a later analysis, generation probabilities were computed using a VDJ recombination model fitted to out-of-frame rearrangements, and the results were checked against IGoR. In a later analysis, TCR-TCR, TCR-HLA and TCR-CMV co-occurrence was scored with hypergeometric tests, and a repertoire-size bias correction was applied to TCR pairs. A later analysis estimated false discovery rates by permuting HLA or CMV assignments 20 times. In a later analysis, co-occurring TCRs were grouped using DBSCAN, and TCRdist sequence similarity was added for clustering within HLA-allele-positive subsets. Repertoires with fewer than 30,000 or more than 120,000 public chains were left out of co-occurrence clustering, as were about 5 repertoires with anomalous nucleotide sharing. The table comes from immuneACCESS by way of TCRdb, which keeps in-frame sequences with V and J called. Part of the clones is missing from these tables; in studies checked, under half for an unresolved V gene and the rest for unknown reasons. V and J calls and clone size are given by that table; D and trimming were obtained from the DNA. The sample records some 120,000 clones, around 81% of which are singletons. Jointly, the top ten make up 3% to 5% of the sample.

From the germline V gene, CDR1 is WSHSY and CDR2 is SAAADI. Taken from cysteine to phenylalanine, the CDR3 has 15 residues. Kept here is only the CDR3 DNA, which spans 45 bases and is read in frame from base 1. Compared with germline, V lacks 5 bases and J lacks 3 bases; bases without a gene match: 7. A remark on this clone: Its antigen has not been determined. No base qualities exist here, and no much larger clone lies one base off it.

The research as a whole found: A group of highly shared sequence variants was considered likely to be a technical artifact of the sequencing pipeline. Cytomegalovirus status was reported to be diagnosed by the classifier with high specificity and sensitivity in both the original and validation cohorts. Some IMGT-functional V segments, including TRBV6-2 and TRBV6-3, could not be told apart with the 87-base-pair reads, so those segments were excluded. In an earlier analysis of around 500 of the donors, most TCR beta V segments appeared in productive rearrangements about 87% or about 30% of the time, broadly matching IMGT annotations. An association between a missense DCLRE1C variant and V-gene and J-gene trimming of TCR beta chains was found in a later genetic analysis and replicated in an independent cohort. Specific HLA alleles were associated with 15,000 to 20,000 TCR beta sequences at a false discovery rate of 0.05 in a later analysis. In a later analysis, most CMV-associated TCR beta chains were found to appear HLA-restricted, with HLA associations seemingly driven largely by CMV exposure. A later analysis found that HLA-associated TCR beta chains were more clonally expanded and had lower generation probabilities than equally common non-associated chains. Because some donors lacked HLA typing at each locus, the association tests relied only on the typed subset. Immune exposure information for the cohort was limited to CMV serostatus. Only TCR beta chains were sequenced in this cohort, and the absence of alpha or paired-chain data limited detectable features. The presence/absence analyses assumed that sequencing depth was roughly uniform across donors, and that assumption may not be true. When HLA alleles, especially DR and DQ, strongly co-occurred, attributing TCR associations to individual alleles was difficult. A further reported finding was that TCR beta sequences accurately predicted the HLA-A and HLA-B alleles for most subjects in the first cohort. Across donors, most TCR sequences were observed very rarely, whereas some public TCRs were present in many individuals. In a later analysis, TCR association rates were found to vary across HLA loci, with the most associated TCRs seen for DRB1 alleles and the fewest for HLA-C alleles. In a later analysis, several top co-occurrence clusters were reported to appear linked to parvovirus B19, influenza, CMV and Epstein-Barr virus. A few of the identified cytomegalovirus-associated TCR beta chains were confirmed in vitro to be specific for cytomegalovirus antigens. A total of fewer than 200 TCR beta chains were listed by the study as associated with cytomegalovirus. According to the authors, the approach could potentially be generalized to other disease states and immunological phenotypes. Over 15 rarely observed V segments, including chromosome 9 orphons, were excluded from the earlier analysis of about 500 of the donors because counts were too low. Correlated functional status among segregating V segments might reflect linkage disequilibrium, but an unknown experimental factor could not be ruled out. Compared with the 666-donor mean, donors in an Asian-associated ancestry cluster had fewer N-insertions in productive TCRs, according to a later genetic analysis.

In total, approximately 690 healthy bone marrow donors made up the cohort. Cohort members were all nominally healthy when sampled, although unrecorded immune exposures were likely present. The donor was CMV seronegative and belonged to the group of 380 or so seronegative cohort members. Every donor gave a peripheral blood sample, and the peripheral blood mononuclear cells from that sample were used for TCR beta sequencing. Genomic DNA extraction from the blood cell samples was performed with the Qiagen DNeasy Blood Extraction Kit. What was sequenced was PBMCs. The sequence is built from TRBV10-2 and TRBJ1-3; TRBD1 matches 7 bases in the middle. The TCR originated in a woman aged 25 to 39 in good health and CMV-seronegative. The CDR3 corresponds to CASSLGQTSGNTIYF. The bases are TGCGCCAGCAGTCTGGGACAGACGAGTGGAAACACCATATATTTT.